This passage covers 16 T cell receptor beta chains from one sample sequenced in a study of OX40 agonist ivuxolimab in advanced cancers. Only in-frame clones appear in the TCRdb table, and some are missing; sequencing was by immunoSEQ multiplex PCR. Of around 21,000 clones listed, around 80% were seen once; the top ten hold about 14%. Sequencing used CD4+ or CD8+ T cells sorted from blood, obtained in a trial of the OX40 agonist ivuxolimab. The receptors stem from an adult with an advanced solid tumor such as melanoma, head and neck, liver or kidney cancer.

The chain employs TRBV20-1 and TRBJ2-5; D call uncertain. CDR1 is DFQATT and CDR2 is SNEGSKA in the germline V gene (reference sequence). Trimming took off 3 bases at V and 3 bases at J, with 5 bases between the two ends. CDR3 length equals 11 residues. CDR3 coding DNA: TGCAGTGCTAGTACGGAAGAGACCCAGTACTTC. This gives the protein CSASTEETQYF.

The CDR3 sequence is CASTRLNEKLFF. The CDR3 DNA sequence: TGCGCCAGCACCAGGTTGAATGAAAAACTGTTTTTT. The gene calls are TRBV23-1 and TRBJ1-4; D gene uncertain. TRBV23-1 is placed among ORFs of uncertain function. Trimming removed 7 bases from V and 5 bases from J, with 8 bases in between. The CDR3 length is 12 residues.

This clone was recorded once. This rearrangement joins TRBV28 to TRBJ1-1; a weak D match, TRBD1 (5 bases). The germline CDR1 and CDR2 sequences are MDHEN and SYDVKM. V was shortened by 7 bases and J by 2 bases, with 17 bases between the two germline ends. This CDR3 region has 15 residues. CDR3 DNA: TGTGCCAGCACCCAGCCAAGGGGCCTAAACACTGAAGCTTTCTTT. Residues: CASTQPRGLNTEAFF. Looking up the rest from reference TRBV28 and TRBJ1-1 gives the full variable domain: DVKVTQSSRYLVKRTGEKVFLECVQDMDHENMFWYRQDPGLGLRLIYFSYDVKMKEKGDIPEGYSVSREKKERFSLILESASTNQTSMYLCASTQPRGLNTEAFFGQGTRLTVV.

The V and J genes are TRBV4-1 and TRBJ2-1; no definite D call. Germline V gives CDR1 MGHRA, CDR2 YSYEKL. The CDR3 runs to 17 residues. V shed 0 bases and J shed 0 bases, with 12 bases lying between them. The CDR3 bases are TGCGCCAGCAGCCAAGATTTGCGGCAGGTCTCCTACAATGAGCAGTTCTTC. Its protein product is CASSQDLRQVSYNEQFF.

This clone came up once. The V call is TRBV2, the J call TRBJ1-3, with D possibly TRBD1 on 6 matching bases. This CDR3 is built from 15 residues. V shed 6 bases and J shed 4 bases, with 16 bases lying between them. Germline V gene sequence: CDR1 SNHLY, CDR2 FYNNEI. CDR3 amino acids: CASSLGQRPGNTIYF. As DNA, the CDR3 is TGTGCCAGCAGCCTAGGACAGAGGCCCGGAAACACCATATATTTT.

V gene TRBV28 combines with J gene TRBJ1-5, with 7 bases matching TRBD1. CDR3 length: 16 residues. J gave up 2 bases and V 6 bases, and 10 bases lay outside the gene matches. The V gene's germline CDR1 is MDHEN and CDR2 SYDVKM. As DNA, the CDR3 is TGTGCCAGCAGGGATAACAGGGGTGCTGGCAATCAGCCCCAGCATTTT. It codes for CASRDNRGAGNQPQHF.

The V and J genes are TRBV28 and TRBJ2-3; no definite D call. The V end was cut by 4 bases, the J end by 4 bases, with 15 bases between. Germline V gives CDR1 MDHEN, CDR2 SYDVKM. The CDR3 is made up of 15 amino acids. The CDR3 bases are TGTGCCAGCAGTTACGACTTTATGGGCGCAGATACGCAGTATTTT. Protein product: CASSYDFMGADTQYF.

This chain connects TRBV19 to TRBJ2-2; D is ambiguous. Per germline, CDR1 LNHDA and CDR2 SQIVND (reference sequence). The CDR3 totals 12 residues. V was pared by 6 bases and J by 3 bases, with 5 bases between. CDR3 DNA sequence: TGTGCCAGTAGCCCATACACCGGGGAGCTGTTTTTT. Its protein is CASSPYTGELFF.

The CDR3 coding sequence is TGTGCCAGCAGCTTGGGCCTAGCGAGGGGAGATACGCAGTATTTT. Amino acids: CASSLGLARGDTQYF. The rearrangement uses TRBV5-4 and TRBJ2-3; TRBD2 is a possible D gene (6 bases). V dropped 0 bases and J dropped 5 bases, with 13 bases sitting between them. The length of the CDR3 is 15 residues. Per germline, CDR1 SGHNT and CDR2 YYREEE (reference sequence).

The gene calls are TRBV7-2 and TRBJ1-4; TRBD1 might be the D (6 bases). CDR1 is SGHTA and CDR2 is FQGNSA in the germline V gene. With 5 bases removed from V and 8 bases from J, the gap between germline ends came to 12 bases. CDR3 length: 13 residues. CDR3 nucleotide sequence: TGTGCCAGCAGCCCCAGGCAGGGGGAAAAACTGTTTTTT. This sequence encodes CASSPRQGEKLFF.

The chain joins TRBV2 to TRBJ1-5, with D uncertain. Trimming cost V 6 bases and J 3 bases, with 9 bases left between them. The CDR3 consists of 13 residues. Germline-derived CDR1 and CDR2 are SNHLY and FYNNEI. CDR3 in DNA: TGTGCCAGCAGGCTCCTAATCAATCAGCCCCAGCATTTT. This sequence encodes CASRLLINQPQHF.

This rearrangement joins TRBV11-1 to TRBJ1-5; D possibly corresponds to TRBD1 (6 bases). The CDR3 sequence is 15 residues long. Trimming stripped 1 base from V and 2 bases from J, with 9 bases between. Germline V gene sequence: CDR1 SGHAT, CDR2 FQDESV (reference sequence). CDR3 region: CASSLVGGGNQPQHF. DNA of the CDR3: TGTGCCAGCAGCTTAGTAGGGGGTGGCAATCAGCCCCAGCATTTT.

The chain links TRBV6-5 to TRBJ1-5; tentative D call: TRBD1 (6 bases). The V end was cut by 4 bases, the J end by 4 bases, with 17 bases between. The CDR3 length is 16 residues. Germline V gives CDR1 MNHEY, CDR2 SVGAGI. The CDR3 DNA reads TGTGCCAGCAGTTCCACGGGGGCAGGGGCTAATCAGCCCCAGCATTTT. It encodes CASSSTGAGANQPQHF.

The CDR3 loop is CASSQEGRETDTQYF. CDR3 sequence (DNA): TGTGCCAGCAGCCAGGAGGGGCGGGAGACAGATACGCAGTATTTT. The chain carries TRBV9 and TRBJ2-3; 7 bases align to TRBD2. Germline V gene sequence: CDR1 SGDLS, CDR2 YYNGEE. The CDR3 totals 15 residues. V lost 4 bases and J lost 3; bases outside the gene matches: 8. Using reference TRBV9 and TRBJ2-3 for the parts outside the CDR3, the full variable domain is DSGVTQTPKHLITATGQRVTLRCSPRSGDLSVYWYQQSLDQGLQFLIQYYNGEERAKGNILERFSAQQFPDLHSELNLSSLELGDSALYFCASSQEGRETDTQYFGPGTRLTVL.

The chain recombines TRBV2 with TRBJ1-2; 7 bases line up with TRBD1. Germline CDR1 is SNHLY and CDR2 is FYNNEI. CDR3 length: 14 amino acids. Trimming took 5 bases from V and 3 from J; bases not matched to a gene: 6. The DNA for the CDR3 is TGTGCCAGCAGTCCCCAGGGGGTTGACTATGGCTACACCTTC. Its protein is CASSPQGVDYGYTF.

This clone was seen only a few times. The genes are TRBV7-9 and TRBJ1-4; D uncertain. Germline CDR1 reads SEHNR; CDR2 reads FQNEAQ (reference sequence). V was cut by 1 base and J by 7 bases, with 13 bases left in between. The CDR3 extends over 15 amino acids. DNA of the CDR3: TGTGCCAGCAGCTTAGTCTGGGGAGAAGGTGAAAAACTGTTTTTT. Its translation: CASSLVWGEGEKLFF.